This T cell receptor beta chain came from a study of early T cells in non-severe SARS-CoV-2 infection. From the 5' RACE reads, TCRdb called clonotypes with MiXCR, one entry per CDR3 protein. The sample has approximately 50,000 distinct CDR3 sequences; around 7.7% are singletons. This clonotype was counted many times. Germline CDR1 reads SQVTM; CDR2 reads ANQGSEA. Between the trimmed V and J ends, which lost 7 bases and 1 base, there was a span of 11 bases. This CDR3 has 13 residues. The specimen sequenced was whole blood. The chain is built from TRBV29-1 and TRBJ1-3; D uncertain. This TCR derives from an adult who was a healthcare worker with PCR-confirmed SARS-CoV-2 infection or an uninfected control (not recorded which). The CDR3 bases are TGCAGCGCACAGCCCAATTCTGGAAACACCATATATTTT. It codes for CSAQPNSGNTIYF.